One T cell receptor beta chain is described in this entry. Its antigen specificity is not known. Nothing much larger sits one base from this clone, and base qualities are not available. V is trimmed back by 5 bases and J by 7 bases, and the junction contains 8 bases that no gene match accounts for. CDR1 and CDR2 (SGHTA, FQGNSA) derive from the germline V gene. From the cysteine up to the phenylalanine, the CDR3 has a length of 14 residues. This entry keeps only the CDR3 DNA: 42 bases, framed from base 1. The cohort comprised some 700 healthy bone marrow donors. Cohort members were all nominally healthy when sampled, although unrecorded immune exposures were likely present. The donor tested CMV seropositive, placing the donor among the approximately 290 seropositive members of the cohort. A peripheral blood sample was provided by each donor, and peripheral blood mononuclear cells were used for TCR beta sequencing. The Qiagen DNeasy Blood Extraction Kit was used to extract genomic DNA from the blood cell samples.

The sample is drawn from a study of cytomegalovirus exposure and HLA in healthy donors (dated by TCRdb to 2016 to 2017). Concerning the study at large: According to an earlier analysis of a few hundred of the donors, about 190 million T cells yielded some 110 million unique TCR beta sequences and approximately 280 Gb of sequence data. In a later genetic analysis, genome-wide SNP genotypes for about three fifths of the roughly 670 donors were used, and that subset was treated as a discovery cohort. In an earlier analysis of a few hundred of the donors, high-throughput TCR beta sequencing was used to judge whether each TCR beta V gene segment behaved as functional or pseudogenic. High-throughput TCR immunosequencing, statistical association of individual TCRs with disease status, and machine learning were combined to predict cytomegalovirus infection status. The study was designed to test whether signatures of past pathogen exposure could be identified by cataloging public T cell receptors. An early release covering roughly 640 HLA-typed donors comprised approximately 290 gigabases of sequencing data and tens of millions of unique TCR sequences. Along with the roughly 670-subject first cohort, a separate validation cohort of over a hundred different subjects was used. Rather than using new phenotypic data, the later analysis identified candidate immune exposures from TCR beta sequences and from how often those sequences occurred across donors. Typing coverage varied by locus: 629-630 donors for A, B, C, DRB1 and DQB1; more than 500 for DQA1; about 570 for DPA1; 450 to 480 for DPB1. To study patterns of TCR occurrence, a later analysis re-analyzed previously published TCR beta repertoires from around 700 donors and added high-resolution HLA genotyping. Because of strong linkage in the cohort, 5 or 6 DR-DQ haplotypes were treated as single units for association and clustering. Every discovery cohort repertoire had been produced on one sequencing platform. Across about 370 genotyped donors of the cohort, an average of roughly 250,000 unique TCR beta nucleotide sequences per donor were sequenced, and roughly 17% of those sequences were non-productive. Among the approximately 420 genotyped donors, around 79% belonged to the genetic ancestry cluster associated with self-reported Caucasian donors. Alongside the repertoire data, information on donor age, sex, ethnicity and CMV serostatus was compiled. Class I and class II HLA loci were covered by the typing at four-digit resolution. The T cell repertoires of about 700 subjects were profiled by immunosequencing and related to cytomegalovirus serostatus. Study-wide conclusions, independent of this receptor: Only TCR beta chains were sequenced in this cohort, and the absence of alpha or paired-chain data limited detectable features. A further reported finding was that TCR beta sequences accurately predicted the HLA-A and HLA-B alleles for most subjects in the first cohort. Cytomegalovirus status was reported to be diagnosed by the classifier with high specificity and sensitivity in both the original and validation cohorts. A few of the identified cytomegalovirus-associated TCR beta chains were confirmed in vitro to be specific for cytomegalovirus antigens. An association between a missense DCLRE1C variant and V-gene and J-gene trimming of TCR beta chains was found in a later genetic analysis and replicated in an independent cohort. The 87-base-pair reads could not distinguish some IMGT-functional V segments, including TRBV6-2 and TRBV6-3, so those segments were excluded. The sequencing pipeline was judged likely to have produced a cluster of highly shared sequence variants as a technical artifact. Compared with the roughly 670-donor mean, donors in an Asian-associated ancestry cluster had fewer N-insertions in productive TCRs, according to a later genetic analysis. Because some donors lacked HLA typing at each locus, the association tests relied only on the typed subset. The authors suggested that the approach could potentially be extended to other disease states and immunological phenotypes. An earlier analysis of 587 of the donors showed that most TCR beta V segments appeared in productive rearrangements either about 87% or about 30% of the time, which broadly matched IMGT annotations. Correlated functional status among segregating V segments might reflect linkage disequilibrium, but an unknown experimental factor could not be ruled out. Several of the top co-occurrence clusters appeared to be linked to parvovirus B19, influenza, CMV and Epstein-Barr virus, according to a later analysis. According to a later analysis, TCR association rates differed among HLA loci, with DRB1 alleles showing the most associated TCRs and HLA-C alleles showing the fewest. Specific HLA alleles were associated with about 17,000 TCR beta sequences at a false discovery rate of 0.05 in a later analysis. The presence/absence analyses assumed that sequencing depth was roughly uniform across donors, and that assumption may not be true. The study listed 150 to 200 TCR beta chains as associated with cytomegalovirus. For the cohort, immune exposure information was limited to CMV serostatus. A later analysis found that HLA-associated TCR beta chains were more clonally expanded and had lower generation probabilities than equally common non-associated chains. The earlier analysis of 587 of the donors excluded some 16 rarely observed V segments, including chromosome 9 orphons, because counts were too low. Strong co-occurrence of HLA alleles, especially DR and DQ, made assigning TCR associations to individual alleles difficult. While some public TCRs were present in many individuals, most TCR sequences turned up only very rarely across donors. In a later analysis, most CMV-associated TCR beta chains were found to appear HLA-restricted, with HLA associations seemingly driven largely by CMV exposure.

Libraries were constructed by the immunoSEQ multiplex PCR assay. A mixture of 60 forward primers for TCR Vbeta segments and 13 reverse primers for TCR Jbeta segments was used in the multiplex PCR. A multiplex PCR assay on genomic DNA amplified the CDR3 region of rearranged TCR beta genes. The Illumina HiSeq System was used to sequence the amplified TCR beta libraries as 87-base-pair reads. On the authors' methods: In a later analysis, some 80 million unique TCR beta chains were counted across the 500 to 850 repertoires, and roughly 11 million of these chains were shared by at least two donors. Raw reads were error-corrected and collapsed into unique sequences with a nearest-neighbor algorithm that merged closely related sequences to remove PCR and sequencing errors. V, D and J gene segments were assigned by aligning CDR3 sequences to IMGT reference sequences. Each retained sequence needed at least a six-nucleotide match to both a V gene segment and a J gene segment. Rearrangements were called productive when the CDR3 lacked stop codons and stayed in frame with V and J; all others were non-productive. Following IMGT convention, CDR3 was defined as the stretch from the second conserved V-encoded cysteine to the conserved J-encoded phenylalanine. The earlier analysis of some 600 of the donors excluded sequences that lacked an unambiguous match to a single V gene segment. In an earlier analysis of a few hundred of the donors, V segments were called functional above 56.7% productive rearrangements and were called segregating when the between-donor standard deviation exceeded 5%. A statistical classification framework was developed to diagnose cytomegalovirus status using the catalog of TCR beta chain sequences. V and J gene assignment, in a later analysis, came from comparing TCR nucleotide sequences with IMGT/GENE-DB human TR gene sequences. In a later analysis, CDR3 sequences and most-parsimonious VDJ recombination scenarios were assigned using the TCRdist pipeline. In a later analysis, each TCR beta chain was defined by its CDR3 amino acid sequence together with its V-gene family, and reads without a unique V-gene family were excluded. In a later analysis, 450 to 600 highly shared, low-generation-probability nucleotide sequences were removed to address suspected cross-contamination and a sequencing artifact. For each public chain, a later analysis derived a clonal expansion index from normalized ranks of inferred template counts within each repertoire. In a later analysis, generation probabilities were computed using a VDJ recombination model fitted to out-of-frame rearrangements, and the results were checked against IGoR. Hypergeometric tests were used in a later analysis to score TCR-TCR, TCR-HLA and TCR-CMV co-occurrence, with a repertoire-size bias correction applied to the TCR pairs. To estimate false discovery rates, a later analysis permuted the HLA or CMV assignments 20 times. In a later analysis, co-occurring TCRs were grouped using DBSCAN, and TCRdist sequence similarity was added for clustering within HLA-allele-positive subsets. Repertoires with fewer than 30,000 or more than 120,000 public chains, plus five repertoires with anomalous nucleotide sharing, were excluded from co-occurrence clustering. TCRdb's version of the immuneACCESS table is confined to in-frame rearrangements and falls short of the full clone set. An unresolved V gene accounts for under half of the shortfall where checked; the remainder is of unknown origin. The V and J calls and the clone size are those of that table, but D and trimming were determined from the DNA. For this sample there are 90,000 to 120,000 clones; 82% appear just once. The ten largest clones represent 2% to 3% of the sample.

The sequenced material came from PBMCs. The sequence joins TRBV7-2 to TRBJ2-1, with 7 central nucleotides matching TRBD2. This clonotype originated in a man aged 25-45 years in good health and CMV-seropositive. The nucleotide sequence reads as follows: TGTGCCAGCAGCCTAAAAATCGGGGGGAATGAGCAGTTCTTC. Its protein product is CASSLKIGGNEQFF.